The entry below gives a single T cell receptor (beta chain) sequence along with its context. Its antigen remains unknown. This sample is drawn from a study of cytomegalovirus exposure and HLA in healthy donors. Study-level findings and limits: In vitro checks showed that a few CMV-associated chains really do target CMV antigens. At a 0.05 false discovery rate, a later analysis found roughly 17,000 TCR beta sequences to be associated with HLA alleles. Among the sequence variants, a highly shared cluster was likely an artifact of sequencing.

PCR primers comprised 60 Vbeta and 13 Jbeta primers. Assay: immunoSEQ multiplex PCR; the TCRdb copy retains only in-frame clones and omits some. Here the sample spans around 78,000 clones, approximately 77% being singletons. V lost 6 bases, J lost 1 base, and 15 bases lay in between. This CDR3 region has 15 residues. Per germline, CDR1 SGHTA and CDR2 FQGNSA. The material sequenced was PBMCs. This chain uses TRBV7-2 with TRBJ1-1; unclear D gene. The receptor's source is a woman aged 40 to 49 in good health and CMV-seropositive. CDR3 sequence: CASSSLFSGNTEAFF. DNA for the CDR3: TGTGCCAGCAGTTCCCTCTTTAGCGGGAACACTGAAGCTTTCTTT. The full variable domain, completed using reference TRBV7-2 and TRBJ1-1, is GAGVSQSPSNKVTEKGKDVELRCDPISGHTALYWYRQSLGQGLEFLIYFQGNSAPDKSGLPSDRFSAERTGGSVSTLTIQRTQQEDSAVYLCASSSLFSGNTEAFFGQGTRLTVV.